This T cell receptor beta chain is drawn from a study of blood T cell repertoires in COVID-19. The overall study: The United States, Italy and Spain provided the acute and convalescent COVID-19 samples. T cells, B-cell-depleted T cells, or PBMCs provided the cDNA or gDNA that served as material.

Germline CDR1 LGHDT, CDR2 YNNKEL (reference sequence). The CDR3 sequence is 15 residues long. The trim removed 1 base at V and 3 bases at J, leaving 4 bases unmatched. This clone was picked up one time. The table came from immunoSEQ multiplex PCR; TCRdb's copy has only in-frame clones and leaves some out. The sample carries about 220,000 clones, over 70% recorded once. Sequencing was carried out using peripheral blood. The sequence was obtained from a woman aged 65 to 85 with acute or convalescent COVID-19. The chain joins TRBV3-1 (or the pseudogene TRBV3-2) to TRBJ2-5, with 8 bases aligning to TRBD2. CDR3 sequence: CASSQAGGLKETQYF. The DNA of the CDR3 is TGTGCCAGCAGCCAAGCGGGGGGGCTTAAAGAGACCCAGTACTTC.